This TCR beta chain was profiled in a study of Ad26.COV2.S vaccination and SARS-CoV-2 variants. Whole-study results and caveats: Spike-specific TCR breadth was greater after Ad26.COV2.S than placebo.

Treatment defined: 19 received Ad26.COV2.S at low or high dose, single or two shots; a few received placebo; per-sample allocation not given. Specimen acquisition occurred on day 63 following the initial vaccine or placebo injection. The individual, an adult aged 18-55 years, was a donor in Boston. Wuhan-strain SARS-CoV-2 spike was expressed by the Ad26 vector that made up the vaccine. Generated by immunoSEQ multiplex PCR, the TCRdb table keeps only in-frame clones and is missing some. The table shows roughly 460,000 clones, with nearly 90% occurring only once. To note about this clone: The antigen is unknown.

This material consisted of peripheral blood, taken in a trial of Ad26.COV2.S vaccine versus placebo. The receptor was isolated from a person between 18 and 60 years old who received the Ad26.COV2.S COVID-19 vaccine or a placebo.

The CDR3: CASSSQGTSNEKLFF. The CDR3 DNA sequence: TGTGCCAGCAGTTCCCAGGGGACCTCTAATGAAAAACTGTTTTTT. V gene TRBV6-2 or TRBV6-3 combines with J gene TRBJ1-4, with D possibly matching TRBD1 (6 bases). The CDR3 runs 15 residues. Trimming shortened V by 4 bases and J by 3 bases, and 12 bases separated the two germline ends. Germline values: CDR1 MNHEY, CDR2 SVGEGT.